The 14 T cell receptor beta chains presented below share a single source sample, sequenced in a study of neoadjuvant anti-PD-1 for oral cavity cancer. Time point noted: after neoadjuvant nivolumab, at surgical resection. The protocol was immunoSEQ multiplex PCR, while the TCRdb copy is restricted to in-frame clones and leaves out a portion. The sample lists 11,000 to 15,000 clones, around 74% occurring once. The starting material was PBMCs, obtained after nivolumab (anti-PD-1) treatment. The receptors originated from a person aged 35 to 85 with oral cavity squamous cell carcinoma.

The CDR3 spells CASSLGGRRLDEQFF. In nucleotides, the CDR3 is TGCGCCAGCAGCTTGGGCGGGAGGAGATTGGATGAGCAGTTCTTC. The chain uses TRBV5-1 and TRBJ2-1; 8 positions agree with TRBD2. V was clipped by 0 bases and J by 8 bases; unmatched bases: 7. This CDR3 is built from 15 residues. Germline CDR1 is SGHRS and CDR2 is YFSETQ.

CDR3 nucleotide sequence: TGTGCCATCAAAGGATCCACCTTACATGATGAGCAGTTCTTC. Its protein is CAIKGSTLHDEQFF. The V call is TRBV10-3, the J call TRBJ2-1; D remains unclear. Germline CDR1 and CDR2: ENHRY and SYGVKD. Trimming took off 7 bases at V and 8 bases at J, with 18 bases between the two ends. This CDR3 has 14 residues.

The rearrangement joins TRBV30 to TRBJ2-7, with D perhaps assigned TRBD1 or TRBD2 (6 bases each). Trimming took off 1 base at V and 5 bases at J, with 15 bases between the two ends. Germline V gives CDR1 GTSNPN, CDR2 SVGIG (reference sequence). The CDR3 loop spans 14 amino acids. Written as DNA, the CDR3 is TGTGCCTGGAGTGGAATGGGGGGCCGGGACGAGCAGTACTTC. Its protein product is CAWSGMGGRDEQYF.

The V gene is TRBV6-1, the J gene TRBJ1-2; 7 nucleotides match TRBD1. Trimming took 6 bases from V and 8 from J; bases not matched to a gene: 12. The CDR3 runs to 14 residues. Germline CDR1 reads MNHNS; CDR2 reads SASEGT. CDR3 amino acids: CASRMTGNPGGYTF. The CDR3 nucleotides read TGTGCCAGCAGGATGACAGGGAACCCAGGGGGCTACACCTTC.

This clone is termed medium-sized. This chain joins TRBV5-5 and TRBJ2-1; 9 nucleotides line up with TRBD2. With V trimmed by 5 bases and J by 10 bases, 7 bases remained unmatched. This CDR3 contains 13 residues. Germline V gene sequence: CDR1 SGHKS, CDR2 YYEKEE (reference sequence). The CDR3 reads CASSLAGEVEQFF. In DNA form, the CDR3 reads TGTGCCAGCAGTTTAGCGGGAGAGGTAGAGCAGTTCTTC. Supplemented by reference TRBV5-5 and TRBJ2-1, the full variable domain reads DAGVTQSPTHLIKTRGQQVTLRCSPISGHKSVSWYQQVLGQGPQFIFQYYEKEERGRGNFPDRFSARQFPNYSSELNVNALLLGDSALYLCASSLAGEVEQFFGPGTRLTVL.

The chain is built from TRBV7-3 and TRBJ1-4; a possible D gene is TRBD1 (5 bases). Germline assignment: CDR1 SGHTA and CDR2 FQGTGA. The CDR3 contains 15 residues. V shed 1 base and J shed 5 bases, with 11 bases lying between them. The CDR3 coding sequence is TGTGCCAGCAGCTTAAGGGTCTGGGGGAATGAAAAACTGTTTTTT. It translates to CASSLRVWGNEKLFF.

The chain has TRBV6-6 and TRBJ2-5, with a possible D match to TRBD2 (6 bases). Germline V gene lookup returns CDR1 MNHNY and CDR2 SVGAGI (reference sequence). The V and J ends lost 5 bases and 5 bases respectively, with 9 bases between them. The CDR3 extends over 12 amino acids. The chain's CDR3 is CASSSLAETQYF. CDR3 DNA sequence: TGTGCCAGCAGTAGCCTAGCGGAGACCCAGTACTTC.

This chain links TRBV7-9 with TRBJ2-5; D gene ambiguous. Per the germline V gene, CDR1 is SEHNR and CDR2 is FQNEAQ (reference sequence). CDR3 length: 13 residues. Trimming shortened V by 3 bases and J by 0 bases, and 5 bases separated the two germline ends. The CDR3 DNA is TGTGCCAGCAGCTTCGGGTACCAAGAGACCCAGTACTTC. Protein sequence: CASSFGYQETQYF.

The chain has TRBV5-1 and TRBJ2-2; D is ambiguous. V shed 2 bases and J shed 1 base, with 9 bases lying between them. This CDR3 contains 15 residues. The germline gives CDR1 SGHRS, CDR2 YFSETQ. The CDR3 sequence: CASSLPSGNTGELFF. CDR3 coding DNA: TGCGCCAGCAGCTTACCGTCGGGGAACACCGGGGAGCTGTTTTTT.

The chain is built from TRBV6-1 and TRBJ2-7, with 9 bases lining up with TRBD1. CDR1 and CDR2 from the germline V gene are MNHNS and SASEGT. V lost 8 bases, J lost 7 bases, and 9 bases stayed unmatched. This CDR3 is built from 13 residues. The CDR3 DNA reads TGTGCCAGCGGGTGGGGACAGGGCTTGGAGCAGTACTTC. This translates into CASGWGQGLEQYF.

This clone turned up a few times. This chain uses TRBV5-4 with TRBJ2-7, with 8 bases aligning to TRBD1. With V trimmed by 0 bases and J by 2 bases, 4 bases remained unmatched. This CDR3 is 15 amino acids long. In germline, CDR1 is SGHNT, CDR2 YYREEE (reference sequence). CDR3 sequence (DNA): TGTGCCAGCAGCTTGGGGACAGGGCCCACCTACGAGCAGTACTTC. Its protein product is CASSLGTGPTYEQYF.

This chain joins TRBV5-6 and TRBJ2-2, with a tentative D call TRBD2 (6 bases). Trimming shortened V by 5 bases and J by 5 bases, and 16 bases separated the two germline ends. The CDR3 runs 15 residues. In germline, CDR1 is SGHDT, CDR2 YYEEEE. The CDR3 sequence: CASRLDWAGTGELFF. Here the CDR3 DNA reads TGTGCCAGCAGGCTGGACTGGGCGGGGACCGGGGAGCTGTTTTTT.

This chain links TRBV7-8 with TRBJ1-3; possibly TRBD1 for D (5 bases). The CDR3 spans 13 residues. V was clipped by 3 bases and J by 4 bases, with 7 bases between them. Germline lookup yields CDR1 SGHVS and CDR2 FQNEAQ. The CDR3 region has the DNA TGTGCCAGCAGCTTGGCAGGGGGAAACACCATATATTTT. Protein product: CASSLAGGNTIYF.

This chain connects TRBV2 to TRBJ2-7; TRBD1 matches 8 bases. The CDR3 is 13 amino acids. The J segment lost 11 bases and the V segment lost 7 bases, leaving 13 bases of the junction unmatched. The V gene's germline CDR1 is SNHLY and CDR2 FYNNEI. This chain's CDR3 is CASTLGQAFWKYF. The CDR3 DNA reads as TGTGCCAGCACCCTGGGACAGGCGTTCTGGAAGTACTTC.